A selection of T cell receptor beta chains follows, all from one sample in a study of response to subunit inactivated influenza vaccine. One entry per CDR3 protein, called by TCRdb with MiXCR from the RT-PCR reads. This sample has roughly 520,000 distinct CDR3 sequences, with approximately 24% found just once. The input for sequencing was CD4+ T cells sorted from PBMCs, taken roughly 5 days after vaccination. The receptors derive from a man between 50 and 59 years old who received an inactivated influenza vaccine. The CDR3 runs from the conserved cysteine through the conserved F or W. D genes are given only for firm matches. Clone size is stated in some rows and not others, as once, few, many or a class when expanded.

TRBJ2-3 TRBV9 . . TGTGCCAGCAGCGTGGGGTACAGCTCTGGTACGCAGTATTTT CASSVGYSSGTQYF
TRBJ2-5 TRBV5-5 . . TGTGCCAGCAGCGCCTACTTTCTGAGAGTCCCAGAGACCCAGTACTTC CASSAYFLRVPETQYF
TRBJ2-1 TRBV7-9 few TRBD2 TGTGCCAGCAGCTCAGGACTAGCGGGGATGGGTGAGCAGTTCTTC CASSSGLAGMGEQFF
TRBJ1-4 TRBV19 . TRBD1 TGTGCCAGTAGCATCGGACAGGCAACTAATGAAAAACTGTTTTTT CASSIGQATNEKLFF
TRBJ1-4 TRBV20-1 few . TGCAGTGCCAGTGGGGGATGGAGGTCCGAAAAACTGTTTTTT CSASGGWRSEKLFF
TRBJ2-7 TRBV3-1 . TRBD2 TGTGCCAGCAGCCAAGGGACTAGCAGGTACGAGCAGTACTTC CASSQGTSRYEQYF
TRBJ1-4 TRBV25-1 few . TGTGCCAGCAGAAACTCCAGGGAAAAACTGTTTTTT CASRNSREKLFF
TRBJ2-5 TRBV12-3/TRBV12-4 few TRBD1 TGTGCCAGCAGTATGACAGGGAATCCATGGACCCAGTACTTC CASSMTGNPWTQYF
TRBJ1-1 TRBV6-5 few TRBD1 TGTGCCAGCACGACAGGGTCTCCTGAAGCTTTCTTT CASTTGSPEAFF
TRBJ2-3 TRBV3-1 . TRBD1 TGTGCCAGCAGCCAGGGACAGAGCACAGATACGCAGTATTTT CASSQGQSTDTQYF
TRBJ2-7 TRBV12-3/TRBV12-4 . . TGTGCCAGCAGTACCGGGACGTATCCCTACGAGCAGTACTTC CASSTGTYPYEQYF
TRBJ2-3 TRBV7-2 . . TGTGCCAGCAGGGACGGGGGCCCCTTTAATACGCAGTATTTT CASRDGGPFNTQYF
TRBJ1-2 TRBV4-3 . . TGCGCCAGCAGCCCGACAGGCCTCGGAGGGGGCTACACCTTC CASSPTGLGGGYTF
TRBJ2-3 TRBV11-3 few TRBD2 TGTGCCAGCAGCCAGGCTAGCGGGAGTTTCGCAGATACGCAGTATTTT CASSQASGSFADTQYF
TRBJ2-5 TRBV5-1 . TRBD1 TGCGCCAGCACTACAGGGGGAATGGGGGAGACCCAGTACTTC CASTTGGMGETQYF
TRBJ2-6 TRBV4-1 . . TGCGCCAGCAGCCAAGACTTGGGGTTGAGGGCTGGGGCCAACGTCCTGACTTTC CASSQDLGLRAGANVLTF
TRBJ2-7 TRBV24-1 . . TGTGCCACCAGTGCCTCCAGGGGCGAGCAGTACTTC CATSASRGEQYF
TRBJ1-2 TRBV12-3/TRBV12-4 . . TGTGCCAGCAGTTCCACTGACGGAGCGTTGGGCTACACCTTC CASSSTDGALGYTF
TRBJ2-3 TRBV5-1 few TRBD2 TGCGCCAGCACTTATAGCGGGATAAGCACAGATACGCAGTATTTT CASTYSGISTDTQYF
TRBJ1-2 TRBV29-1 . TRBD1 TGCAGCGCTGGACAGGGAGGTGGCTACACCTTC CSAGQGGGYTF
TRBJ2-3 TRBV5-1 few . TGCGCCAGCAGCTCTGAAGACAGTTACTACTCTAGCACAGATACGCAGTATTTT CASSSEDSYYSSTDTQYF
TRBJ2-5 TRBV3-1 . TRBD2 TGTGCCAGCAGCCCGGGACTAGCGGGAGGAGCGCAAGAGACCCAGTACTTC CASSPGLAGGAQETQYF
TRBJ1-2 TRBV4-2 few TRBD1 TGTGCCAGCAGCCAAGATCTGGGACAGGGGGAAGGCTACACCTTC CASSQDLGQGEGYTF
TRBJ1-6 TRBV3-1 . . TGTGCCAGCAGCCCGGGAGGCAGAATAAATTCACCCCTCCACTTT CASSPGGRINSPLHF
TRBJ2-2 TRBV20-1 once TRBD1 TGCAGTGCTCAGGGACAGCGTAACACCGGGGAGCTGTTTTTT CSAQGQRNTGELFF
TRBJ2-6 TRBV12-3/TRBV12-4 . TRBD1 TGTGCCAGCAGTTTAAGGGGCGGGGACAGGTGGCCGGTGGGCTCTGGGGCCAACGTCCTGACTTTC CASSLRGGDRWPVGSGANVLTF
TRBJ2-7 TRBV6-2/TRBV6-3 . . TGTGCCAGCACTGGGACGGTCTACGAGCAGTACTTC CASTGTVYEQYF
TRBJ1-6 TRBV5-1 . TRBD1 TGCGCCAGCAGCTCGGTCCGGGACAGGGGTAATTCACCCCTCCACTTT CASSSVRDRGNSPLHF
TRBJ2-1 TRBV5-5 few TRBD2 TGTGCCAGCAGATTGAGGACTAGCCTGGGCTACAATGAGCAGTTCTTC CASRLRTSLGYNEQFF
TRBJ2-1 TRBV7-2 few . TGTGCCAGCAGCAGTGGACAGCATGTGCAGTTCTTC CASSSGQHVQFF
TRBJ1-5 TRBV20-1 . . TGCAGTGCTAGAGATTTAACTGGGGAGTACGGTCAGCCCCAGCATTTT CSARDLTGEYGQPQHF
TRBJ2-7 TRBV20-1 . . TGCAGTGCTAAACGGGAGGGGACAGTCGAAAACGAGCAGTACTTC CSAKREGTVENEQYF
TRBJ2-5 TRBV6-2/TRBV6-3 . . TGTGCCAGCAGTTACTCGATAGGGCGTTTTTTGACCCAGTACTTC CASSYSIGRFLTQYF
TRBJ1-3 TRBV28 few TRBD1 TGTGCCAGCAGTGCCCTCGGGACAGGGATTGGAAACACCATATATTTT CASSALGTGIGNTIYF
TRBJ2-3 TRBV13 . TRBD2 TGTGCCAGCAGCTTAGAGGGACTAGCGGGAGCCTTTACAGATACGCAGTATTTT CASSLEGLAGAFTDTQYF
TRBJ1-1 TRBV18 . . TGTGCCAGCTCACCGAAGCAACAGGGAACTGAAGCTTTCTTT CASSPKQQGTEAFF
TRBJ2-5 TRBV12-3/TRBV12-4 . . TGTGCCAGCAGTTTAGCGGGGGGGCCAGAGACCCAGTACTTC CASSLAGGPETQYF